The 32 T cell receptor beta chains below come from one sample, sequenced in a study of blood T cell repertoires in COVID-19. Assay used: immunoSEQ multiplex PCR; TCRdb lists only in-frame clones, some missing. Here the sample spans roughly 100,000 clones, 80% to 95% being singletons. Sequencing was performed on peripheral blood. The receptors were gathered from a man younger than 35 with acute or convalescent COVID-19.

The chain employs TRBV19 and TRBJ1-6, with 12 bases matching TRBD1. With V trimmed by 7 bases and J by 10 bases, 8 bases remained unmatched. The CDR3 sequence is 15 residues long. Germline V gene lookup returns CDR1 LNHDA and CDR2 SQIVND (reference sequence). The CDR3 here is CASTAGTGGKSPLHF. The CDR3 nucleotides are TGTGCCAGTACCGCCGGGACAGGGGGCAAATCACCCCTCCACTTT. Full variable domain (outside the CDR3, taken from reference TRBV19 and TRBJ1-6): DGGITQSPKYLFRKEGQNVTLSCEQNLNHDAMYWYRQDPGQGLRLIYYSQIVNDFQKGDIAEGYSVSREKKESFPLTVTSAQKNPTAFYLCASTAGTGGKSPLHFGNGTRLTVT.

This chain uses TRBV30 with TRBJ1-2; D remains ambiguous. The CDR3 is made up of 12 amino acids. Trimming removed 8 bases at V and 8 bases at J, with 18 bases between. Germline V CDR1 and CDR2: GTSNPN, SVGIG (reference sequence). CDR3 loop: CASNGEREGYTF. The CDR3 nucleotides read TGTGCCAGTAATGGGGAGAGGGAAGGCTACACCTTC. Based on the CDR3 plus reference TRBV30 and TRBJ1-2, the full variable domain is SQTIHQWPATLVQPVGSPLSLECTVEGTSNPNLYWYRQAAGRGLQLLFYSVGIGQISSEVPQNLSASRPQDRQFILSSKKLLLSDSGFYLCASNGEREGYTFGSGTRLTVV.

This clone was seen a handful of times. V and J are TRBV12-2 and TRBJ1-6. TRBV12-2 is flagged as a pseudogene. The CDR3 length is 15 residues. The CDR3 loop is CASRTSGTVNSPLHF. CDR3 nucleotide sequence: TGTGCAAGTCGAACATCCGGGACTGTCAATTCACCCCTCCACTTT.

The sample holds one count of this clone. The chain's CDR3 is CASSAHTRADTQYF. For the CDR3, the DNA is TGTGCCAGCAGCGCTCATACCAGGGCAGATACGCAGTATTTT. The rearrangement joins TRBV9 to TRBJ2-3, with D maybe TRBD1 (5 bases). Germline V gives CDR1 SGDLS, CDR2 YYNGEE. The CDR3 sequence is 14 residues long. The V gene lost 3 bases and the J gene lost 4 bases, with 12 bases spanning the gap.

The chain joins TRBV19 to TRBJ1-1; a weak D match, TRBD1 (5 bases). The CDR3 is 14 residues long. The V end was cut by 4 bases, the J end by 1 base, with 10 bases between. The germline V gene encodes CDR1 LNHDA and CDR2 SQIVND (reference sequence). The CDR3 nucleotides read TGTGCCAGTAGTACCGGGACTTCGAACACTGAAGCTTTCTTT. Translation gives CASSTGTSNTEAFF.

The chain employs TRBV2 and TRBJ2-7, with 9 bases that match TRBD1. The CDR3 covers 14 residues. V was clipped by 6 bases and J by 5 bases; unmatched bases: 8. Germline V gene data show CDR1 as SNHLY and CDR2 as FYNNEI. The CDR3 DNA is TGTGCCAGCAGGATGGACAGGGGAGGAGACGAGCAGTACTTC. Residues: CASRMDRGGDEQYF.

V and J are TRBV3-1 (or the pseudogene TRBV3-2) and TRBJ2-2, with D possibly being TRBD1 (5 bases). There are 14 residues in the CDR3. V lost 3 bases to trimming and J lost 3 bases, with 8 bases between them. Per germline, CDR1 LGHDT and CDR2 YNNKEL (reference sequence). CDR3 sequence: CASSHSGYTGELFF. The CDR3 DNA sequence: TGTGCCAGCAGCCATTCAGGGTACACCGGGGAGCTGTTTTTT.

The chain carries TRBV7-9 and TRBJ2-1; 7 positions agree with TRBD2. Germline assignment: CDR1 SEHNR and CDR2 FQNEAQ (reference sequence). V shed 1 base and J 10 bases; nucleotides not matched to a gene: 7. This CDR3 contains 14 residues. The CDR3 reads CASSLGREYSEQFF. The CDR3 DNA reads as TGTGCCAGCAGCTTAGGGCGGGAGTATAGCGAGCAGTTCTTC.

The chain combines TRBV5-4 with TRBJ1-6; 9 bases align to TRBD1. Trimming removed 6 bases from V and 6 bases from J; junction bases left unmatched: 7. Germline loops: CDR1 SGHNT, CDR2 YYREEE (reference sequence). The CDR3 sequence is 15 residues long. CDR3 amino acids: CASTTGQGLNSPLHF. The CDR3 coding sequence is TGTGCCAGCACCACGGGACAGGGACTTAATTCACCCCTCCACTTT.

The chain has TRBV6-5 and TRBJ1-3; possible D gene TRBD1, 6 bases. The CDR3 contains 16 residues. Trimming stripped 4 bases from V and 0 bases from J, with 13 bases between. Looked up from germline, CDR1 is MNHEY and CDR2 is SVGAGI. The CDR3: CASSLGQALSGNTIYF. The CDR3 DNA reads TGTGCCAGCAGTTTGGGACAAGCGCTCTCTGGAAACACCATATATTTT.

The rearrangement joins TRBV6-5 to TRBJ2-5; no definite D call. Germline assignment: CDR1 MNHEY and CDR2 SVGAGI. The CDR3 loop spans 11 amino acids. V was cut by 7 bases and J by 4 bases, with 7 bases left in between. DNA of the CDR3: TGTGCCAGCACCCCCCGAGAGACCCAGTACTTC. It yields the protein CASTPRETQYF.

The V call is TRBV30, the J call TRBJ1-5; D ambiguous. Germline V gene lookup returns CDR1 GTSNPN and CDR2 SVGIG (reference sequence). The V end lost 0 bases, the J end lost 7 bases, and 13 bases lay between the germline ends. The CDR3 loop spans 14 amino acids. The CDR3 here is CAWSVDIKGQPQHF. The CDR3 DNA reads as TGTGCCTGGAGTGTAGACATTAAAGGCCAGCCCCAGCATTTT.

The sample holds one count of this clone. The gene calls are TRBV14 and TRBJ1-1, with 10 bases matching TRBD1. Trimming removed 1 base from V and 2 bases from J; junction bases left unmatched: 4. The CDR3 has 16 residues. From germline, CDR1 is SGHDN and CDR2 FVKESK. CDR3 sequence: CASSQGGQGINTEAFF. CDR3 nucleotides: TGTGCCAGCAGCCAAGGGGGACAGGGGATCAACACTGAAGCTTTCTTT.

This sequence joins TRBV5-5 and TRBJ1-5; no clear D gene. This CDR3 contains 15 residues. Germline assignment: CDR1 SGHKS and CDR2 YYEKEE (reference sequence). Trimming removed 3 bases from V and 6 bases from J, with 16 bases in between. The CDR3 protein is CASSSQAAEGQPQHF. The DNA of the CDR3 is TGTGCCAGCAGCTCCCAGGCGGCCGAGGGTCAGCCCCAGCATTTT. The full variable domain, completed using reference TRBV5-5 and TRBJ1-5, is DAGVTQSPTHLIKTRGQQVTLRCSPISGHKSVSWYQQVLGQGPQFIFQYYEKEERGRGNFPDRFSARQFPNYSSELNVNALLLGDSALYLCASSSQAAEGQPQHFGDGTRLSIL.

The CDR3 is CASSVGDSRMYEQYF. The CDR3 nucleotides read TGTGCCAGCAGTGTAGGGGACTCCCGTATGTACGAGCAGTACTTC. The V and J genes are TRBV27 and TRBJ2-7; TRBD2 might be the D (6 bases). The CDR3 is made up of 15 amino acids. The V gene's germline CDR1 is MNHEY and CDR2 SMNVEV (reference sequence). Trimming took 5 bases from V and 4 from J, leaving 18 bases between them.

This chain joins TRBV24-1 and TRBJ2-1, with 9 positions matching TRBD2. Germline V gene data show CDR1 as KGHDR and CDR2 as SFDVKD. V trimming: 0 bases; J trimming: 0 bases; junction bases outside the gene matches: 14. This CDR3 region has 21 residues. DNA of the CDR3: TGTGCCACCAGTGATTTGCCGTTTGGGTCTAGCGGGGTTTTCTCCTACAATGAGCAGTTCTTC. It is translated as CATSDLPFGSSGVFSYNEQFF.

This chain connects TRBV18 to TRBJ1-6; TRBD1 matches at 11 bases. The CDR3 is 14 amino acids. Germline V gene data show CDR1 as KGHSH and CDR2 as LQKENI. The ends lost 3 bases at V and 10 bases at J; junction bases unmatched: 2. CDR3 DNA sequence: TGTGCCAGCTCACCGGGACAGGGGGGATCACCCCTCCACTTT. This translates into CASSPGQGGSPLHF.

V is TRBV6-5 and J is TRBJ2-7, with 10 bases fitting TRBD1. Per the germline V gene, CDR1 is MNHEY and CDR2 is SVGAGI. The ends lost 4 bases at V and 5 bases at J; junction bases unmatched: 11. The CDR3 is 16 residues long. DNA of the CDR3: TGTGCCAGCAGTTCGGGATGGACAGGGGGGAGGGACGAGCAGTACTTC. Translation: CASSSGWTGGRDEQYF.

The chain carries TRBV6-1 and TRBJ1-3; unclear D gene. This CDR3 has 13 amino acids. CDR1 is MNHNS and CDR2 is SASEGT in the germline V gene. Trimming left V 2 bases short and J 8 bases short, with 10 bases between. The CDR3 coding sequence is TGTGCCAGCAGTGAATCCCCGGGTCACACCATATATTTT. Protein: CASSESPGHTIYF.

The J gene is TRBJ1-5, the V gene TRBV6-5; TRBD1 might be the D (6 bases). Germline V gene data show CDR1 as MNHEY and CDR2 as SVGAGI. V lost 8 bases, J lost 2 bases, and 10 bases lay in between. The CDR3 runs to 13 residues. CDR3 amino acids: CASFRGGNQPQHF. CDR3 nucleotides: TGTGCCAGCTTCAGGGGAGGCAATCAGCCCCAGCATTTT.

The chain's CDR3 is CASSLDRAVNTEAFF. For the CDR3, the DNA is TGCGCCAGCAGCTTGGACAGGGCGGTGAACACTGAAGCTTTCTTT. The J gene is TRBJ1-1, the V gene TRBV5-1; the D gene is possibly TRBD1 (6 bases). Germline V CDR1 and CDR2: SGHRS, YFSETQ. V gave up 0 bases and J gave up 0 bases, with 9 bases separating them. There are 15 residues in the CDR3.

The chain combines TRBV6-5 with TRBJ2-7; TRBD1 matches 9 bases. The CDR3 is made up of 15 amino acids. The trim removed 3 bases at V and 5 bases at J, leaving 8 bases unmatched. The germline CDR1 and CDR2 sequences are MNHEY and SVGAGI. The CDR3: CASSYGTGISDEQYF. CDR3 DNA sequence: TGTGCCAGCAGTTATGGGACAGGGATCTCGGACGAGCAGTACTTC.

This chain links TRBV3-1 (or the pseudogene TRBV3-2) with TRBJ2-7; TRBD1 might be the D (5 bases). This CDR3 contains 14 residues. Germline-derived CDR1 and CDR2 are LGHDT and YNNKEL (reference sequence). The V and J ends lost 1 base and 3 bases respectively, with 10 bases between them. DNA of the CDR3: TGTGCCAGCAGCCAAGCAGGGCGTATCTACGAGCAGTACTTC. Amino acids: CASSQAGRIYEQYF.

V and J are TRBV18 and TRBJ2-3, with 7 bases that match TRBD2. The V gene's germline CDR1 is KGHSH and CDR2 LQKENI. V was clipped by 3 bases and J by 2 bases; unmatched bases: 11. The length of the CDR3 is 17 residues. CDR3 loop: CASSPPGAGVNTDTQYF. CDR3 in DNA: TGTGCCAGCTCACCCCCAGGCGCGGGAGTCAACACAGATACGCAGTATTTT.

The chain uses TRBV5-1 and TRBJ2-1; 11 bases map to TRBD2. With 0 bases clipped from V and 2 bases from J, the junction kept 4 bases outside the gene matches. Germline values: CDR1 SGHRS, CDR2 YFSETQ. The CDR3 contains 17 residues. The CDR3 nucleotides are TGCGCCAGCAGCTTGGCCTTTAGCGGGAGGGCCTACAATGAGCAGTTCTTC. It codes for CASSLAFSGRAYNEQFF.

The chain uses TRBV5-4 and TRBJ2-1; 10 nucleotides agree with TRBD2. Germline values: CDR1 SGHNT, CDR2 YYREEE (reference sequence). The CDR3 covers 15 residues. The V and J ends lost 2 bases and 5 bases, in that order; junction bases with no gene match: 4. The CDR3 sequence: CASSLLAGTNNEQFF. CDR3 nucleotide sequence: TGTGCCAGCAGCTTACTAGCGGGGACAAACAATGAGCAGTTCTTC.

A single count supports this clone. This sequence joins TRBV10-1 and TRBJ2-7; D remains unclear. Germline V gene lookup returns CDR1 WNHNN and CDR2 SYGVQD (reference sequence). The CDR3 totals 14 residues. The germline V and J ends were trimmed by 0 bases and 5 bases, with 11 bases remaining between them. The CDR3 reads CASSESATKNEQYF. Here the CDR3 DNA reads TGCGCCAGCAGTGAGTCAGCGACGAAAAACGAGCAGTACTTC.

Details on this clone: Other nucleotide sequences from this sample produce the same CDR3. The V call is TRBV6-5, the J call TRBJ1-1; D is unclear. Trimming took 0 bases from V and 0 from J, leaving 5 bases between them. Germline assignment: CDR1 MNHEY and CDR2 SVGAGI. The CDR3 is 14 amino acids. The CDR3 region has the DNA TGTGCCAGCAGTTACTCAACGGTGAACACTGAAGCTTTCTTT. Encoded protein: CASSYSTVNTEAFF.

The J gene is TRBJ2-7, the V gene TRBV9, with 7 nucleotides matching TRBD1. The CDR3 length is 12 residues. Germline values: CDR1 SGDLS, CDR2 YYNGEE. The trim removed 3 bases at V and 5 bases at J, leaving 2 bases unmatched. The CDR3 loop reads CASSDGQDEQYF. As DNA, the CDR3 is TGTGCCAGCAGCGACGGACAGGACGAGCAGTACTTC.

The chain couples TRBV14 to TRBJ1-1; D is undetermined. Per germline, CDR1 SGHDN and CDR2 FVKESK. Trimming pared 1 base from V and 4 bases from J, leaving 16 bases between. The CDR3 runs to 16 residues. The CDR3 is CASSQAYGEVGTEAFF. The DNA of the CDR3 is TGTGCCAGCAGCCAAGCCTATGGGGAGGTGGGCACTGAAGCTTTCTTT.

The chain has TRBV6-5 and TRBJ2-1; 9 bases match TRBD2. The CDR3 spans 13 residues. Trimming cost V 8 bases and J 5 bases; bases outside gene matches: 4. The germline V gene has CDR1 MNHEY and CDR2 SVGAGI. For the CDR3, the DNA is TGTGCCAGCGGAGGGACTAGCCACAATGAGCAGTTCTTC. This translates into CASGGTSHNEQFF.

V and J are TRBV6-4 and TRBJ1-4, with no clear D. Germline assignment: CDR1 MRHNA and CDR2 SNTAGT. Trimming removed 6 bases at V and 0 bases at J, with 11 bases between. The CDR3 has 15 amino acids. This CDR3 reads CASRTSATTNEKLFF. CDR3 DNA sequence: TGTGCCAGCAGGACGTCAGCGACAACTAATGAAAAACTGTTTTTT.